The 27 T cell receptor beta chains listed next were all sequenced from one sample in a study of high-grade serous ovarian cancer treatment subgroups. Tumor samples were obtained before definitive surgery or chemotherapy. Repertoires were generated with immunoSEQ multiplex PCR, while TCRdb's copy carries only in-frame clones and drops some. The profile covers approximately 30,000 clones, with under 90% appearing a single time and 2.1% taken by the ten largest. Material for sequencing was tumor tissue. These TCRs come from a human donor with high-grade serous ovarian cancer.

The table lists this clone with a count of one. CDR3 nucleotide sequence: TGCGCCAGCAGCCCGGAGGGGGCGGGGCAGTTCTTC. This encodes CASSPEGAGQFF. This chain joins TRBV5-1 and TRBJ2-1; the D gene is possibly TRBD1 (7 bases). The CDR3 contains 12 residues. Trimming shortened V by 4 bases and J by 12 bases, and 14 bases separated the two germline ends. Per the germline V gene, CDR1 is SGHRS and CDR2 is YFSETQ.

The rearrangement joins TRBV20-1 to TRBJ2-7; D is uncertain. Germline values: CDR1 DFQATT, CDR2 SNEGSKA (reference sequence). CDR3 length: 11 residues. Trimming left V 4 bases short and J 4 bases short, with 8 bases between. In DNA, the CDR3 is TGCAGTGCTATTTGGTGGTACGAGCAGTACTTC. Protein product: CSAIWWYEQYF.

The chain joins TRBV6-1 to TRBJ2-3, with D unclear. Deletions cut 10 bases from V and 2 bases from J, with 19 bases between. The CDR3 sequence is 15 residues long. The germline V gene encodes CDR1 MNHNS and CDR2 SASEGT. CDR3 loop: CATSPGRQNTDTQYF. CDR3 coding DNA: TGTGCCACCTCACCTGGTCGCCAAAACACAGATACGCAGTATTTT.

V usage is TRBV25-1 and J usage is TRBJ2-7, with TRBD1 matching over 7 bases. Trimming cost V 1 base and J 6 bases; bases outside gene matches: 15. The CDR3 consists of 17 residues. The germline CDR1 and CDR2 sequences are MGHDK and SYGVNS. CDR3: CASSESTPRTGDGEQYF. Here the CDR3 DNA reads TGTGCCAGCAGTGAATCGACGCCGCGGACAGGAGACGGCGAGCAGTACTTC.

DNA of the CDR3: TGTGCCAGCAGCTCCCTACCGGGACAACTCACAGATACGCAGTATTTT. It is translated as CASSSLPGQLTDTQYF. The chain couples TRBV13 to TRBJ2-3; TRBD1 might be the D (6 bases). Deletions cut 4 bases from V and 2 bases from J, with 16 bases between. The CDR3 totals 16 residues. Germline values: CDR1 PRHDT, CDR2 FYEKMQ (reference sequence).

The chain joins TRBV11-2 to TRBJ2-7; D not certain. Germline V gene lookup returns CDR1 SGHAT and CDR2 FQNNGV. The V and J ends lost 1 base and 1 base respectively, with 5 bases between them. The CDR3 runs 13 residues. DNA for the CDR3: TGTGCCAGCAGCTTAGGAGCATCCTACGAGCAGTACTTC. As protein: CASSLGASYEQYF.

The rearrangement uses TRBV7-9 and TRBJ2-3; 8 nucleotides line up with TRBD2. CDR3 length: 17 amino acids. CDR1 and CDR2 (germline): SEHNR, FQNEAQ (reference sequence). J was trimmed by 3 bases and V by 5 bases; bases with no gene match: 13. The CDR3 sequence is CASSPATSGRGTDTQYF. The CDR3 DNA follows: TGTGCCAGCAGCCCCGCCACCAGCGGGAGAGGGACAGATACGCAGTATTTT.

The V and J genes are TRBV30 and TRBJ1-5; 7 bases align to TRBD1. The CDR3 runs 15 residues. Looked up from germline, CDR1 is GTSNPN and CDR2 is SVGIG (reference sequence). With 3 bases clipped from V and 3 bases from J, the junction kept 8 bases outside the gene matches. The CDR3 DNA reads TGTGCCTGGAGACGGTCCGACAGGGACAATCAGCCCCAGCATTTT. Residues: CAWRRSDRDNQPQHF.

The chain couples TRBV5-1 to TRBJ1-6; D might be TRBD1 (5 bases). The CDR3 is made up of 17 amino acids. The ends were cut back, 0 bases at V and 0 bases at J, with 10 bases in the middle. The germline V gene has CDR1 SGHRS and CDR2 YFSETQ. The CDR3 DNA is TGCGCCAGCAGCTTGGCCCTTCAGGGCTCCTATAATTCACCCCTCCACTTT. Amino acid sequence: CASSLALQGSYNSPLHF.

The chain carries TRBV30 and TRBJ2-5; 9 bases are a match to TRBD2. V was pared by 2 bases and J by 4 bases, with 8 bases of the junction left unmatched. In germline, CDR1 is GTSNPN, CDR2 SVGIG (reference sequence). The CDR3 consists of 15 residues. The CDR3 spells CAWSKQGLAGETQYF. In DNA form, the CDR3 reads TGTGCCTGGAGTAAGCAGGGACTAGCTGGAGAGACCCAGTACTTC.

As for this clone: One junction end does not reproduce the germline sequence, and a read error may be involved. The CDR3 DNA sequence: TGTGCCAGTAGTATCGGTCGGGATGAAAGACTGTTTTTT. Amino acid sequence: CASSIGRDERLFF. The J gene is TRBJ1-4, the V gene TRBV19; D is uncertain. Germline V gives CDR1 LNHDA, CDR2 SQIVND (reference sequence). The CDR3 is 13 residues long. The whole variable domain, filled in from reference TRBV19 and TRBJ1-4, reads DGGITQSPKYLFRKEGQNVTLSCEQNLNHDAMYWYRQDPGQGLRLIYYSQIVNDFQKGDIAEGYSVSREKKESFPLTVTSAQKNPTAFYLCASSIGRDERLFFGSGTQLSVL.

The chain recombines TRBV27 with TRBJ2-2; 7 nucleotides match TRBD2. The germline V gene has CDR1 MNHEY and CDR2 SMNVEV (reference sequence). The CDR3 consists of 19 residues. V lost 3 bases to trimming and J lost 3 bases; unmatched junction nucleotides: 16. The CDR3: CASSFTAYGLAEYTGELFF. CDR3 DNA sequence: TGTGCCAGCAGTTTCACCGCGTACGGGCTAGCGGAATACACCGGGGAGCTGTTTTTT.

V gene TRBV4-1 combines with J gene TRBJ2-7; D unresolved. Germline CDR1 reads MGHRA; CDR2 reads YSYEKL. This CDR3 region has 15 residues. V was trimmed by 0 bases and J by 3 bases, leaving 12 bases between them. CDR3 amino acids: CASSQDGGAYYEQYF. DNA for the CDR3: TGCGCCAGCAGCCAAGATGGCGGAGCTTACTACGAGCAGTACTTC.

V gene TRBV5-6 combines with J gene TRBJ2-1, with D possibly being TRBD1 or TRBD2 (7 bases each). Trimming took off 0 bases at V and 8 bases at J, with 15 bases between the two ends. The germline gives CDR1 SGHDT, CDR2 YYEEEE. The CDR3 covers 15 residues. The CDR3 DNA reads TGTGCCAGCAGCTTGGTGGCAGGGGGGGTGGATGAGCAGTTCTTC. Protein sequence: CASSLVAGGVDEQFF.

In nucleotides, the CDR3 is TGTGCCAGCAGTCAGGGGCGGCTCTCTGGGGCCAACGTCCTGACTTTC. The encoded protein is CASSQGRLSGANVLTF. This chain connects TRBV9 to TRBJ2-6, with TRBD1 as a possible D gene (6 bases). Germline V gives CDR1 SGDLS, CDR2 YYNGEE. The V and J ends lost 5 bases and 0 bases respectively, with 12 bases between them. This CDR3 comprises 16 residues.

The chain carries TRBV27 and TRBJ2-3, with TRBD2 as a possible D gene (5 bases). In germline, CDR1 is MNHEY, CDR2 SMNVEV (reference sequence). The V and J ends lost 3 bases and 5 bases respectively, with 15 bases between them. The CDR3 spans 15 residues. This chain's CDR3 is CASSFSGSGVDTQYF. CDR3 DNA: TGTGCCAGCAGTTTTTCGGGGTCCGGGGTAGATACGCAGTATTTT.

This chain's CDR3 is CASSRPLFNEQFF. As DNA, the CDR3 is TGTGCCAGCAGCCGACCATTGTTCAATGAGCAGTTCTTC. V and J are TRBV7-2 and TRBJ2-1; no clear D gene. V was cut by 5 bases and J by 6 bases, with 11 bases left in between. The CDR3 loop spans 13 amino acids. Germline V gene lookup returns CDR1 SGHTA and CDR2 FQGNSA.

This clone was recorded once. The junction differs from germline at one of its ends, possibly a read error. The chain uses TRBV28 and TRBJ2-7, with 7 nucleotides matching TRBD2. This CDR3 contains 16 residues. CDR1 is MDHEN and CDR2 is SYDVKM in the germline V gene. CDR3 residues: CASTPGGRLSLNGVAF. CDR3 sequence (DNA): TGTGCCAGCACCCCGGGGGGTAGACTGTCCCTTAACGGCGTGGCTTTC.

This chain links TRBV6-4 with TRBJ2-1; D is undetermined. Trimming removed 8 bases at V and 9 bases at J, with 5 bases between. Per the germline V gene, CDR1 is MRHNA and CDR2 is SNTAGT. CDR3 length: 9 amino acids. The CDR3 nucleotides are TGTGCCAGCTCGGGTGAGCAGTTCTTC. Translated: CASSGEQFF.

This chain connects TRBV18 to TRBJ2-4; D is perhaps TRBD1 (5 bases). V dropped 0 bases and J dropped 2 bases, with 11 bases sitting between them. The CDR3 has 16 amino acids. From germline, CDR1 is KGHSH and CDR2 LQKENI. The CDR3 loop reads CASSPPSQGTKNIQYF. DNA for the CDR3: TGTGCCAGCTCACCACCGTCTCAGGGAACCAAAAACATTCAGTACTTC.

The table lists this clone with a count of one. The chain carries TRBV6-5 and TRBJ2-7, with 7 bases matching TRBD1. V dropped 5 bases and J dropped 2; count of bases not matched to a gene: 6. The germline CDR1 and CDR2 sequences are MNHEY and SVGAGI. The CDR3 runs to 14 residues. In DNA, the CDR3 is TGTGCCAGCAGTATGCGACAGGGTCCCTACGAGCAGTACTTC. This sequence encodes CASSMRQGPYEQYF.

The gene calls are TRBV19 and TRBJ1-5; the match to TRBD1 covers 8 bases. Trimming cost V 5 bases and J 5 bases; bases outside gene matches: 2. Germline CDR1 LNHDA, CDR2 SQIVND (reference sequence). The CDR3 totals 13 residues. CDR3 sequence (DNA): TGTGCCAGTAGTCAGGACAGGGATCAGCCCCAGCATTTT. Its translation is CASSQDRDQPQHF.

This chain uses TRBV5-4 with TRBJ2-1, with 11 bases fitting TRBD2. The ends lost 4 bases at V and 5 bases at J; junction bases unmatched: 8. The CDR3 extends over 16 amino acids. Germline CDR1 reads SGHNT; CDR2 reads YYREEE (reference sequence). The DNA for the CDR3 is TGTGCCAGCAGCCGTCCCCTAGCGGGAGGAAACAATGAGCAGTTCTTC. Residues: CASSRPLAGGNNEQFF.

This clone was detected only a few times. The CDR3 coding sequence is TGTGCCAGCAGCTCAGGCGGGGATAGCAATCAGCCCCAGCATTTT. It encodes CASSSGGDSNQPQHF. The rearrangement uses TRBV5-4 and TRBJ1-5; D call uncertain. Trimming shortened V by 3 bases and J by 0 bases, and 10 bases separated the two germline ends. Germline V gives CDR1 SGHNT, CDR2 YYREEE (reference sequence). CDR3 size: 15 residues.

The genes are TRBV5-1 and TRBJ2-1; 14 bases agree with TRBD2. V lost 4 bases, J lost 15 bases, and 15 bases stayed unmatched. CDR3 length: 16 amino acids. The V gene's germline CDR1 is SGHRS and CDR2 YFSETQ. The CDR3 sequence is CASSGTGTSGRVAPFF. In DNA, the CDR3 is TGCGCCAGCAGCGGGACCGGGACTAGCGGGAGAGTAGCTCCGTTCTTC.

This clone was counted between two and nine times. The chain couples TRBV4-2 to TRBJ2-2; either TRBD1 or TRBD2 may fit D (5 bases each). The CDR3 loop spans 14 amino acids. Germline V gene sequence: CDR1 LGHNA, CDR2 YNFKEQ. Trimming took off 0 bases at V and 7 bases at J, with 9 bases between the two ends. CDR3 nucleotides: TGTGCCAGCAGCCAAGACCGAGGGGTCGGGGAGCTGTTTTTT. Amino acid sequence: CASSQDRGVGELFF.

CDR3 DNA: TGTGCCAGCAGCGCCCAACCCAACACTGAAGCTTTCTTT. It yields the protein CASSAQPNTEAFF. V gene TRBV9 combines with J gene TRBJ1-1; no clear D gene. The V gene lost 3 bases and the J gene lost 2 bases, with 8 bases spanning the gap. The CDR3 spans 13 residues. Germline V CDR1 and CDR2: SGDLS, YYNGEE.